The clone carrying this TCR beta chain has more than one count but fewer than ten. Its target is not known. The data stem from a study of T-cell memory formation after mild COVID-19. About the research overall: Clusters were largely donor specific.

Barcoded TCR alpha and TCR beta cDNA libraries with UMIs came from 5'RACE using constant-segment primers. TCRdb fed the 5' RACE reads into MiXCR, producing one record per CDR3 protein. The profile shows roughly 110,000 distinct CDR3 sequences, roughly an eighth of them singletons. V lost 6 bases and J lost 5; bases outside the gene matches: 10. Germline V gene lookup returns CDR1 SEHNR and CDR2 FQNEAQ (reference sequence). CDR3 length: 15 amino acids. Study observations and caveats: Clones which contracted sat mainly in CM and EM if CD4+, and in EMRA if CD8+. Researchers found some responding clones in pre-infection memory, a sign that cross-reactive memory joined.

Sequenced: PBMCs or a T cell subset sorted from them (not recorded which). The chain recombines TRBV7-9 with TRBJ1-5; 7 bases align to TRBD1. This sequence originates from a man younger than 30 who had mild COVID-19 (a few samples of this study predate the infection). Cell type and time point are not known. The CDR3, as DNA: TGTGCCAGCAGTCTTGGTGGAGGGGGCGATCAGCCCCAGCATTTT. Residues: CASSLGGGGDQPQHF.